These T cell receptor beta chains were read from a single sample in a study of T cells in Graves' hyperthyroidism and ophthalmopathy. Each CDR3 protein is one row after TCRdb ran MiXCR on the multiplex PCR reads. The data contain about 480,000 distinct CDR3 sequences, about 15% of them singletons. The sample comprised blood. The receptors here all came from a woman aged 18-35 years with Graves' hyperthyroidism. CDR3s include the opening cysteine and the closing phenylalanine or tryptophan. D genes are given only for firm matches. Expanded clones get a size class; other rows say once, few or many, or leave the size out.

D	size	J	V	DNA	CDR3
NA	many	TRBJ2-5	TRBV3-1	TGTGCCAGCAGCCATCTAGCGTTCACCTCACAAGAGACCCAGTACTTC	CASSHLAFTSQETQYF
NA	many	TRBJ2-5	TRBV29-1	TGCAGCGTTGTCCCAGGGTCAGGAGAGACCCAGTACTTC	CSVVPGSGETQYF
TRBD1	NA	TRBJ1-4	TRBV27	TGTGCCAGCAGTTTAGACAGGGCTCGCGAAAAACTGCTTTTT	CASSLDRAREKLLF
NA	NA	TRBJ2-1	TRBV9	TGTGCCAGCAGCGGGGATTTCGCGGACAATGAGCAGTTCTTC	CASSGDFADNEQFF
TRBD2	many	TRBJ2-7	TRBV27	TGTGCCAGCAGTTATTCGGGACTAGCGGGTTGGTACGAGCAGTACTTC	CASSYSGLAGWYEQYF
TRBD2	many	TRBJ2-1	TRBV3-1	TGTGCCAGCAGCCAAGTCCCGGGACTAGCGGGGGACTCCTACAATGAGCAGTTCTTC	CASSQVPGLAGDSYNEQFF
NA	NA	TRBJ2-7	TRBV5-1	TGCGCCAGCAGCTTGTATCAGGGACGGGGGCCCCAGTCCTTTTTCTACGAGCAGTACTTC	CASSLYQGRGPQSFFYEQYF
NA	many	TRBJ1-3	TRBV24-1	TGTGCCACCAGTCAGGGGATCATCTCTGGAAACACCATATATTTT	CATSQGIISGNTIYF
NA	NA	TRBJ2-5	TRBV5-1	TGCGCCAGCAGCAAGAACAGGGAAGGGGAGACCCAGTACTTC	CASSKNREGETQYF
NA	many	TRBJ2-7	TRBV6-1	TGTGCCAGCAGTGAACAGGATTACTCCTACGAGCAGTACTTC	CASSEQDYSYEQYF
NA	many	TRBJ2-2	TRBV11-1	TGTGCCAGCAGCTTAGCAGACACCGGGGAGCTGTTTTTT	CASSLADTGELFF
TRBD1	NA	TRBJ2-7	TRBV6-2/TRBV6-3	TGTGCCAGCGGTCCGGGACAGGCTTTCTACGAGCAGTACTTC	CASGPGQAFYEQYF
NA	NA	TRBJ2-3	TRBV4-1	TGCGCCAGTTATGGCGGGACATTTAAAGATACGCAGTATTTT	CASYGGTFKDTQYF
NA	many	TRBJ2-1	TRBV27	TGTGCCAGCACCCGATGGGGGGAAGCCTACAATGAGCAGTTCTTC	CASTRWGEAYNEQFF
TRBD1	NA	TRBJ1-1	TRBV7-2	TGTGCCAGCAGTCTGACAGGGTTTGAAGCTTTCTTT	CASSLTGFEAFF
NA	many	TRBJ1-2	TRBV12-3/TRBV12-4	TGTGCCAGCAGTTTAAAAGTTGAGTATGGCTACACCTTC	CASSLKVEYGYTF
TRBD1	NA	TRBJ1-5	TRBV6-2/TRBV6-3	TGTGCCAGCAGTTACTCAGACAGGGTGGATCAGCCCCAGCATTTT	CASSYSDRVDQPQHF